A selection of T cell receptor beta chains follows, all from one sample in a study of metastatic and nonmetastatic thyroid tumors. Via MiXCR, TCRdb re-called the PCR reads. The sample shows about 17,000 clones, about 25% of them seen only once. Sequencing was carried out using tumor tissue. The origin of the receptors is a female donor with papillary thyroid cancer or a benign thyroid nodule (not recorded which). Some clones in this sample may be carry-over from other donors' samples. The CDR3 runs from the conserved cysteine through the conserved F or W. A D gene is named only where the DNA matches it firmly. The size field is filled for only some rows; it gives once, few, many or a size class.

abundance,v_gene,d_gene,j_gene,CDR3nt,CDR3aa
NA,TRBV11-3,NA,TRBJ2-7,TGTGCCAGCAGCTTAGTTCGGGGGCCCACCTACGAGCAGTACTTC,CASSLVRGPTYEQYF
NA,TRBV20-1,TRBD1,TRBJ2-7,TGCAGTGCTATATACAGGGGAGTGGGCGAGCAGCACTTC,CSAIYRGVGEQHF
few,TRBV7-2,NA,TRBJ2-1,TGTGCCAGCAGCTTAGACTACAATGAGCAGTTCTTC,CASSLDYNEQFF
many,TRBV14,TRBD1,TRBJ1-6,TGTGCCAGCAGCCTTAACAGAGGGGGCATTAATTCACCCCTCCACTTT,CASSLNRGGINSPLHF
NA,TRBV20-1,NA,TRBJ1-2,TGCAGTGCTAGCCCCGCGAGGGGCTACACATTC,CSASPARGYTF
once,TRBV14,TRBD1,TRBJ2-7,TGTGCCAGCAGTTTAGGTAGCGGGACAGGGGAGTACGAGCAGTACTTC,CASSLGSGTGEYEQYF
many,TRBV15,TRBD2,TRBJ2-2,TGTGCCACCAGCAGAGATAGGGCTAGCGGGGCCGACCTTAACACCGGGGAGCTGTTTTTT,CATSRDRASGADLNTGELFF
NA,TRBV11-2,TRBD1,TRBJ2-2,TGTGCCAGCAGCTTAGTAGCCGGGACAGGGTCCTGGGAGCCGTTTTTT,CASSLVAGTGSWEPFF
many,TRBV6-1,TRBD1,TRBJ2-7,TGTGCCAGTCGACAGGGGGGGCCCTACGAGCAGTACTTC,CASRQGGPYEQYF
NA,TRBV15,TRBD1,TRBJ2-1,TGTGCCACCAGCAGAGCCCTCGTCACCGGGACAGGCAGCAATGAGCAGTTCTTC,CATSRALVTGTGSNEQFF
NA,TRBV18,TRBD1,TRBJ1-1,TGTGCCAGCTCCCAAGGACAGGGGGTACTCACTGAAGCTTTCTTT,CASSQGQGVLTEAFF
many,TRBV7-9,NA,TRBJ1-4,TGTGCCAGCAGCTTTCCTTCAACAACTAATGAAAAACTGTTTTTT,CASSFPSTTNEKLFF
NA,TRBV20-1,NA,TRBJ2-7,NA,CSASRAGPYEHYF
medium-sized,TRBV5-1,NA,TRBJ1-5,TGCGCCAGCAGCTTGGGGGGCAGCAATCAGCCCCAGCATTTT,CASSLGGSNQPQHF
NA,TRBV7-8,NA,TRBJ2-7,TGTGCCAGCAGCTTAGATCGCGGGGTGCAGTACTTC,CASSLDRGVQYF
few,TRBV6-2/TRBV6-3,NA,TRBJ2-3,TGTGCCAGCAGTTACTTTAGGGATACGCAGTATTTT,CASSYFRDTQYF
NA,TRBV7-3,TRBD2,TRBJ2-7,TGTGCCAGCAGCCATACAACTAGCGGGAGCCTGCAGTACTTC,CASSHTTSGSLQYF
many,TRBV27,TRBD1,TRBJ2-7,TGTGCCAGCAGTTTACAGGGGGCCTACGAGCAGTACTTC,CASSLQGAYEQYF
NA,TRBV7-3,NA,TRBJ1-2,TGTGCCAGCAGCTCATGGCCTTTATGTGGCTACACCTTC,CASSSWPLCGYTF
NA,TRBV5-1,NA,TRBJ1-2,TGCGCCAGCAGCTTGGTCAGACAGCCTAACTATTTCTACACCTTC,CASSLVRQPNYFYTF
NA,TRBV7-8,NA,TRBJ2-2,TGTGCCAGCAGCCAGTCCCGTTCTTCGTGGAACACCGGGGAGCTGTTTTTT,CASSQSRSSWNTGELFF
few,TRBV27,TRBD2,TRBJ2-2,TGTGCCAACAGTCCCCTACTAGCGGGAGTGGGAACCTGGGAGCTGTTTTTT,CANSPLLAGVGTWELFF
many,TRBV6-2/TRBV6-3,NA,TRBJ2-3,TGTGCCAGCAGTTACGGTAGCAGGGCGACAGATACGCAGTATTTT,CASSYGSRATDTQYF
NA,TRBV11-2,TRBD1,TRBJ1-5,TGTGCCAGCAGCTTAGATCCAGGGGGAAATCAGCCCCAGCATTTT,CASSLDPGGNQPQHF
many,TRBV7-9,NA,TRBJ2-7,TGTGCCAGCAGCTTAGCGATGAGGAGCGAGCAGTACTTC,CASSLAMRSEQYF
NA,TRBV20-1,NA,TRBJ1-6,TGCAGTGCTAGAGTTGACAGTAATTCACCCCTCCACTTT,CSARVDSNSPLHF
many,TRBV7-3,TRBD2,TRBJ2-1,TGTGCCAGCAGCTTAGCGGGGGGGCCGTACAATGAGCAGTTCTTC,CASSLAGGPYNEQFF
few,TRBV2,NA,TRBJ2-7,TGCGCCAGCTCCCCAGGGATCCTAGGCTACGAGCAGTACTTC,CASSPGILGYEQYF
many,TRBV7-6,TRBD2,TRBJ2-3,TGTGCCAGCAGCGCCATGGGACTAGCGGAACGCACAGATACGCAGTATTTT,CASSAMGLAERTDTQYF
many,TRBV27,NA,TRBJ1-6,TGTGCCAGCAGTGAGGGTTTTTCACCCCTCCACTTT,CASSEGFSPLHF
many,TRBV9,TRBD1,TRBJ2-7,TGTGCCAGCGGGACAGGGGCCTACGAGCAGTACTTC,CASGTGAYEQYF
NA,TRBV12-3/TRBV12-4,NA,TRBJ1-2,TGTGCCAGTGTTAATCAAGGGGTTGATGGCTACACCTTC,CASVNQGVDGYTF
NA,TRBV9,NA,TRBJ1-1,TGTGCCAGCAGCGTAGGTAGGGGCACTGAAGCTTTCTTT,CASSVGRGTEAFF
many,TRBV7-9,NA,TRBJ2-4,TGTGCCAGCAGCTTAGGGGGGGACAAAAACATTCAGTACTTC,CASSLGGDKNIQYF
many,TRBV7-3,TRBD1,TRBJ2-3,TGTGCCAGCAGTCTTGGACAGGGAATCAAAGATACGCAGTATTTT,CASSLGQGIKDTQYF
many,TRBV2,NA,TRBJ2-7,TGTGCCAGCAAATCCGGTCAGTCCTACGAGCAGTACTTC,CASKSGQSYEQYF
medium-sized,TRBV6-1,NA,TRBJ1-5,TGTGCCAGCAGTTCCCGACAGGGCAATCAGCCCCAGCATTTT,CASSSRQGNQPQHF
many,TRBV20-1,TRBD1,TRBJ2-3,TGCAGTGCTACTGACAGGGTCAGGACAGATACGCAGTATTTT,CSATDRVRTDTQYF
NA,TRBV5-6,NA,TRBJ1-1,TGTGCCAGCAGCTTAGGGACTAAAGGTTTCTTT,CASSLGTKGFF
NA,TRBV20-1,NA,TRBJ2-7,TGCAGTGCTAGAGGCGGGTCCTCCTCCTACGAGCAGTACTTC,CSARGGSSSYEQYF
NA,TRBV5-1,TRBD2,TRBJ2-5,TGCGCCAGCAACTTAGCGGGAGCCCAAGAGACCCAGTACTTC,CASNLAGAQETQYF
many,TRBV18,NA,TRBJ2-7,TGTGCCAGCTCACCACAGGAGGGGACTGGATACGAGCAGTACTTC,CASSPQEGTGYEQYF
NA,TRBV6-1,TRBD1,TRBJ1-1,TGTGCCAGCAGTGACCTAGACAGGGGACAGTGGAATGAAGCTTTCTTT,CASSDLDRGQWNEAFF
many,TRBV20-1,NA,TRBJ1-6,TGCAGTGCTAGAGATCGTGGGGGTTGGGATTCACCCCTCCACTTT,CSARDRGGWDSPLHF
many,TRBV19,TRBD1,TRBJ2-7,TGTGCCAGTAGCCTAGGGGGAGTAGGGGGCGATTACGAGCAGTACTTC,CASSLGGVGGDYEQYF
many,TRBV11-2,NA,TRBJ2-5,TGTGCCAGCAGCTTAGAGAGTTTGCAGACCCAGTACTTC,CASSLESLQTQYF
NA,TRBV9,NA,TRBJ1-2,TGTGCCAGCATCGTAGCCGGGCAGGGTGGTGGCTACGCCTTC,CASIVAGQGGGYAF
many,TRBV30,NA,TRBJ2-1,TGTGCCTGGAGTACCCAGGACAATGAGCAGTTCTTC,CAWSTQDNEQFF
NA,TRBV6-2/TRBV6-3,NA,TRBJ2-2,TGTGCCAGCAGTTACTCGATCCGGACGGCGAACACCGGGGAGCTGTTTTTT,CASSYSIRTANTGELFF
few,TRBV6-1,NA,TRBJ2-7,TGTGCCAGCAGCTTAGAACCCCCGGGGGAGCAGTACTTC,CASSLEPPGEQYF